Presented here are 10 T cell receptor beta chains from one specimen sequenced in a study of glioma-infiltrating T cells. The iRepertoire nested amplicon-rescue multiplex PCR amplified TCR alpha and beta CDR3s from RNA. MiXCR, run by TCRdb on the multiplex PCR reads, gives a single entry per CDR3 protein. The table lists 400,000 or so distinct CDR3 sequences, about 40% of them singletons. The sample was glioma tissue, nonneoplastic brain tissue, or PBMCs (not recorded which). All receptors derive from a human donor with low-grade glioma or glioblastoma, undergoing nonglioma brain surgery, or in good health (not recorded which).

This clonotype was counted at least ten times. The V call is TRBV4-3, the J call TRBJ1-1; D gene uncertain. Germline V gene lookup returns CDR1 LGHNA and CDR2 YSLEER. The CDR3 runs 16 residues. Trimming took off 0 bases at V and 3 bases at J, with 14 bases between the two ends. The CDR3 region has the DNA TGCGCCAGCAGCCAAGACTTTTCGACTGAGTACACTGAAGCTTTCTTT. Its protein product is CASSQDFSTEYTEAFF.

This clonotype was seen just once. The J gene is TRBJ2-7, the V gene TRBV18; perhaps TRBD2 as D (6 bases). The CDR3 extends over 15 amino acids. The germline gives CDR1 KGHSH, CDR2 LQKENI. Deletions cut 4 bases from V and 5 bases from J, with 18 bases between. The CDR3 reads CASSRTAGSVHEQYF. The CDR3 DNA reads as TGTGCCAGCTCACGGACTGCGGGGTCCGTACACGAGCAGTACTTC. The full variable domain, in which reference TRBV18 and TRBJ2-7 provide the parts outside the CDR3, is NAGVMQNPRHLVRRRGQEARLRCSPMKGHSHVYWYRQLPEEGLKFMVYLQKENIIDESGMPKERFSAEFPKEGPSILRIQQVVRGDSAAYFCASSRTAGSVHEQYFGPGTRLTVT.

This rearrangement joins TRBV20-1 to TRBJ2-1; D gene ambiguous. The V and J ends lost 3 bases and 2 bases respectively, with 8 bases between them. The CDR3 extends over 13 amino acids. Germline V gene sequence: CDR1 DFQATT, CDR2 SNEGSKA (reference sequence). CDR3 loop: CSASGLTYNEQFF. The CDR3 bases are TGCAGTGCTAGTGGGCTGACCTACAATGAGCAGTTCTTC.

This clonotype occurred a few times. The J gene is TRBJ2-3, the V gene TRBV20-1; D remains ambiguous. The CDR3 has 14 amino acids. CDR1 and CDR2 from the germline V gene are DFQATT and SNEGSKA (reference sequence). V lost 5 bases and J lost 0, with 12 bases in between. The CDR3 loop is CSAPTPYSTDTQYF. The CDR3 bases are TGCAGTGCTCCCACCCCTTATAGCACAGATACGCAGTATTTT.

About this clonotype itself: A much larger clone lies a single base off, so this may be a read error. The rearrangement uses TRBV27 and TRBJ2-1; 7 bases map to TRBD2. Germline V CDR1 and CDR2: MNHEY, SMNVEV (reference sequence). Trimming cost V 11 bases and J 10 bases; bases outside gene matches: 5. The CDR3 sequence is 10 residues long. The CDR3 DNA sequence: TGTGCCTACCAGGGAGGGGAGCAGTTCTTC. This codes for CAYQGGEQFF.

The genes are TRBV7-9 and TRBJ1-2; D is undetermined. The V end lost 5 bases, the J end lost 6 bases, and 4 bases lay between the germline ends. The CDR3 consists of 10 residues. Germline CDR1 reads SEHNR; CDR2 reads FQNEAQ (reference sequence). CDR3 residues: CASSPNGYTF. DNA for the CDR3: TGTGCCAGCAGCCCTAATGGCTACACCTTC. The full variable domain, rest sourced from reference TRBV7-9 and TRBJ1-2, is DTGVSQNPRHKITKRGQNVTFRCDPISEHNRLYWYRQTLGQGPEFLTYFQNEAQLEKSRLLSDRFSAERPKGSFSTLEIQRTEQGDSAMYLCASSPNGYTFGSGTRLTVV.

This clonotype occurred many times. The chain is built from TRBV15 and TRBJ1-4; TRBD1 matches 9 bases. J was trimmed by 8 bases and V by 5 bases; bases with no gene match: 12. This CDR3 region has 16 residues. Germline V gene sequence: CDR1 LNHNV, CDR2 YYDKDF (reference sequence). CDR3 region: CATSQSPGQGREKLFF. CDR3 nucleotides: TGTGCCACCAGCCAATCCCCGGGACAGGGTCGGGAAAAACTGTTTTTT.

On this clonotype: The junction departs from germline at one end; a sequencing error may be responsible. The chain is built from TRBV6-6 and TRBJ2-7; D is possibly TRBD2 (5 bases). This CDR3 has 12 residues. Germline-derived CDR1 and CDR2 are MNHNY and SVGAGI (reference sequence). The CDR3 loop is CASSAREREQHF. The CDR3 DNA is TGTGCCAGCAGTGCGAGGGAGCGCGAGCAGCACTTC.

In regard to this clonotype: A much larger clone differs by one base, so this may be a read error. The V call is TRBV28, the J call TRBJ2-1; the D gene is possibly TRBD1 (7 bases). Germline assignment: CDR1 MDHEN and CDR2 SYDVKM. This CDR3 is 19 amino acids long. Deletions cut 2 bases from V and 4 bases from J, with 24 bases between. This chain's CDR3 is CASSLPPALAGGAYNEQFF. In nucleotides, the CDR3 is TGTGCCAGCAGTTTACCCCCGGCACTAGCAGGGGGAGCTTACAATGAGCAGTTCTTC.

This clonotype was counted only a few times. This chain connects TRBV29-1 to TRBJ1-1; unclear D gene. The V gene's germline CDR1 is SQVTM and CDR2 ANQGSEA. Trimming stripped 6 bases from V and 2 bases from J, with 13 bases between. The CDR3 runs to 13 residues. The CDR3 coding sequence is TGCAGCGTCGCCCCGTCAGTTAACACTGAAGCTTTCTTT. This translates into CSVAPSVNTEAFF.